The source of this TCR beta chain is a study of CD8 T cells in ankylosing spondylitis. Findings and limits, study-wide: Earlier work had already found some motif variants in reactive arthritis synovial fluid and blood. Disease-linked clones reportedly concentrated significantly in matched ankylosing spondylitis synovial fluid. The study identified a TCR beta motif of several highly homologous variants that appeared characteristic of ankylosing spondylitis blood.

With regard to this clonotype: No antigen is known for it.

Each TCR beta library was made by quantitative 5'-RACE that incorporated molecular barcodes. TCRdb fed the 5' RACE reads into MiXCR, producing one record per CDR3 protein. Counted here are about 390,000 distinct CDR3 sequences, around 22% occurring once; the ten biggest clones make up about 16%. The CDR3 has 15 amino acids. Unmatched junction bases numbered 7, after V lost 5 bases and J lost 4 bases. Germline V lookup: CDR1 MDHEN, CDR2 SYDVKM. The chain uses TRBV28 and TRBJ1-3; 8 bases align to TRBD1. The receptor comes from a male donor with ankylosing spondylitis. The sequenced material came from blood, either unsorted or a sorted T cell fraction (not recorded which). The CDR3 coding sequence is TGTGCCAGCAGTGAACGGCCAGGGGGCGGAAACACCATATATTTT. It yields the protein CASSERPGGGNTIYF.